This T cell receptor (beta chain) was obtained from a study of CD4 and CD8 cells across lung adenocarcinoma regions. Donors had localized lung adenocarcinoma, a non-small cell lung cancer. One entry per CDR3 protein results from TCRdb running MiXCR on the PCR reads. The sample yields about 12,000 distinct CDR3 sequences, around 48% seen once. This clonotype has only a few counts. The germline CDR1 and CDR2 sequences are MRHNA and SNTAGT. V lost 3 bases to trimming and J lost 0 bases, with 5 bases between them. The CDR3 length is 13 residues. The sequence derives from a female donor with lung adenocarcinoma. The CD4 and CD8 labels of this study may be unreliable. Source material: CD8+ T cells from the margin of a lung tumor. This rearrangement joins TRBV6-4 to TRBJ1-1; no reliable D call. This CDR3 is CASSEDMNTEAFF. CDR3 DNA sequence: TGTGCCAGCAGTGAGGATATGAACACTGAAGCTTTCTTT.